This T cell receptor (beta chain) was retrieved from a study of CD8 T cells in ankylosing spondylitis (dated by TCRdb to 2016 to 2017). About the full investigation: The study set out to find disease-linked TCR variants by profiling T cell receptor beta repertoires in ankylosing spondylitis patients and healthy donors. Peripheral blood was sampled, and synovial fluid was also collected from ankylosing spondylitis patients. The whole study cohort included over 85 healthy donors and some 27 ankylosing spondylitis patients. Study-wide findings and limitations: According to the report, matched synovial fluid samples from ankylosing spondylitis patients were significantly enriched for the disease-linked clones. A TCR beta motif of seven or eight highly homologous amino acid variants appeared characteristic of blood from ankylosing spondylitis patients. Some TCR beta motif variants had previously been reported in synovial fluid and blood of reactive arthritis patients, which suggested common disease-initiation mechanisms. The disease-linked clones showed a CD8+ phenotype and occurred at relatively low frequencies in peripheral blood.

Sequenced on an Illumina HiSeq 2500. Quantitative 5'-RACE with molecular barcodes was used to prepare TCR beta libraries. Per the original workflow: Disease-linked TCR variants were identified with a new computational method built on a probabilistic model of VDJ rearrangement. In TCRdb, the public reads were trimmed at Q25 with fastp and aligned with MiXCR, with productive beta chains retained. All rows with the same CDR3 protein become a single entry with the most common DNA and genes. The V and J calls and clone size come from TCRdb's table, not from the authors' own analysis. The sample contains roughly 370,000 distinct CDR3 sequences, under 25% of them found a single time. The ten largest account for 15% to 20% of the sample. CDR1 and CDR2 (SGHRS, YFSETQ) derive from the germline V gene. V is cut back by 3 bases and J by 4 bases, with 4 bases in the junction unmatched. There are 16 amino acids in the CDR3, from cysteine to phenylalanine inclusive. Only CDR3 DNA is held: 48 bases, read in frame from base 1.

Note on this clonotype: Its antigen target is currently unknown. Within one base of it there is no much larger clone, and no base qualities were kept.

The receptor was derived from a male donor with ankylosing spondylitis. The rearranged chain carries TRBV5-1 and TRBJ2-6; 10 bases in the junction line up with TRBD2. Sequencing was performed on blood, either unsorted or a sorted T cell fraction (not recorded which). CDR3 loop: CASSSLAGTGANVLTF. The bases are TGCGCCAGCAGCTCACTAGCGGGAACCGGGGCCAACGTCCTGACTTTC.